This T cell receptor (beta chain) was obtained from a study of blood T cell repertoires in COVID-19. Across the study: Some COVID-19 samples were acute and others convalescent; all came from the United States, Italy and Spain.

Libraries were prepared by immunoSEQ multiplex PCR; TCRdb keeps only in-frame clonotypes and omits some of them. The sample contains more than 400,000 clones, less than 95% of which appear only once. The CDR3 spans 16 residues. Trimming took 8 bases from V and 2 from J, leaving 16 bases between them. Germline V CDR1 and CDR2: MNHEY, SMNVEV (reference sequence). Source material: PBMCs or T cells enriched from blood (not recorded which). J is TRBJ2-6 and V is TRBV27; D may be TRBD2 (5 bases). This clonotype was obtained from a man aged 18-30 years who had recovered from COVID-19. The CDR3 coding sequence is TGTGCCAGCGGAGGATATCGTCCGGCTGGGGCCAACGTCCTGACTTTC. Encoded protein: CASGGYRPAGANVLTF.